Detailed here is one T cell receptor beta chain. Germline values: CDR1 MGHRA, CDR2 YSYEKL. Between the trimmed V and J ends, which lost 0 bases and 5 bases, there was a span of 16 bases. The CDR3 is 16 amino acids. The sample originates from a study of cytomegalovirus exposure and HLA in healthy donors. PCR was performed using 60 Vbeta and 13 Jbeta primers. The method was immunoSEQ multiplex PCR; TCRdb's version includes in-frame clones alone and lacks a portion of them. The sample yields 90,000 or so clones, nearly 70% seen once. This chain connects TRBV4-1 to TRBJ2-5, with D tentatively TRBD2 (6 bases). The TCR was taken from a man aged 45-65 years in good health and CMV-seronegative. Sequenced sample: PBMCs. The CDR3 protein is CASSQDISGRRETQYF. DNA of the CDR3: TGCGCCAGCAGCCAAGATATAAGCGGGCGCCGCGAGACCCAGTACTTC.